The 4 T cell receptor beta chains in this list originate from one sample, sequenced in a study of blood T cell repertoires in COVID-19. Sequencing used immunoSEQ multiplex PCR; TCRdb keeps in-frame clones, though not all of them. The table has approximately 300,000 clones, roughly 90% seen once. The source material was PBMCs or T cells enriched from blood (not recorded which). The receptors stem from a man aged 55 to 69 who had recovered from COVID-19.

The CDR3, as DNA: TGCGCCAGCAGCCGCGGGACTAGCGGGTTCATTGATACGCAGTATTTT. Protein product: CASSRGTSGFIDTQYF. V is TRBV4-3 and J is TRBJ2-3; TRBD2 matches at 12 bases. Per germline, CDR1 LGHNA and CDR2 YSLEER. This CDR3 is built from 16 residues. With V trimmed by 4 bases and J by 6 bases, 8 bases remained unmatched.

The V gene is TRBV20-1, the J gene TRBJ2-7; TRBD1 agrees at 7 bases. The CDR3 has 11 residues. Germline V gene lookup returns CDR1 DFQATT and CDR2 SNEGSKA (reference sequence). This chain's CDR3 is CSTGTVYEQYF. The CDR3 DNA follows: TGCAGCACGGGGACAGTATACGAGCAGTACTTC.

In nucleotides, the CDR3 is TGCGCCAGTTACCCTAATCCGACAGGGCCGTTTAGTGATACGCAGTATTTT. It codes for CASYPNPTGPFSDTQYF. The J gene is TRBJ2-3, the V gene TRBV5-1, with 7 positions matching TRBD1. V trimming: 8 bases; J trimming: 6 bases; junction bases outside the gene matches: 21. Germline CDR1 is SGHRS and CDR2 is YFSETQ. This CDR3 has 17 amino acids. Full variable domain (rest looked up from reference TRBV5-1 and TRBJ2-3): KAGVTQTPRYLIKTRGQQVTLSCSPISGHRSVSWYQQTPGQGLQFLFEYFSETQRNKGNFPGRFSGRQFSNSRSEMNVSTLELGDSALYLCASYPNPTGPFSDTQYFGPGTRLTVL.

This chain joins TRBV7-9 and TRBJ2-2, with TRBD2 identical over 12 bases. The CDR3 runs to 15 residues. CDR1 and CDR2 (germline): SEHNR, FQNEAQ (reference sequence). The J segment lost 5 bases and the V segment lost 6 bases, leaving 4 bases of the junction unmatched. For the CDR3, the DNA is TGTGCCAGCAGGTCCCTAGCGGGAGGGACCGGGGAGCTGTTTTTT. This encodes CASRSLAGGTGELFF.